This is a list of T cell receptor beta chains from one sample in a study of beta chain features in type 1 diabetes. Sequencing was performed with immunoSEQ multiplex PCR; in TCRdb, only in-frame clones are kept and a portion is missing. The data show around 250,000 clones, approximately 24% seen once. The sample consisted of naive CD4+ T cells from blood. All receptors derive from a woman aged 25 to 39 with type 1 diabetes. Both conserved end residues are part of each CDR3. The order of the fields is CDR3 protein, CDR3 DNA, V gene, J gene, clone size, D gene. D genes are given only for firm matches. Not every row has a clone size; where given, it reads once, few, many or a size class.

CATSRGGGNNEQFF	TGTGCCACCAGCAGGGGAGGGGGGAACAATGAGCAGTTCTTC	TRBV15	TRBJ2-1	few	NA
CASSSGTGASNQPQHF	TGTGCCAGCAGCTCCGGGACAGGGGCTAGCAATCAGCCCCAGCATTTT	TRBV7-9	TRBJ1-5	few	TRBD1
CSVGQVQETQYF	TGCAGCGTTGGACAGGTCCAAGAGACCCAGTACTTC	TRBV29-1	TRBJ2-5	few	NA
CASSLPRDYNYNEQFF	TGTGCCAGCAGCTTACCTCGGGACTATAACTACAATGAGCAGTTCTTC	TRBV7-9	TRBJ2-1	NA	TRBD2
CASSGPGTGPSSYEQYF	TGTGCCAGCAGCGGTCCCGGGACAGGGCCGAGCTCCTACGAGCAGTACTTC	TRBV9	TRBJ2-7	NA	TRBD1
CSVGGGSGLEEQYF	TGCTCCGTTGGGGGCGGTAGCGGACTGGAGGAGCAGTACTTC	TRBV29-1	TRBJ2-7	NA	NA
CASLAGEFETQYF	TGTGCCAGCTTAGCGGGAGAGTTCGAGACCCAGTACTTC	TRBV2	TRBJ2-5	few	TRBD2
CSVEWLAGPTDTQYF	TGCAGCGTTGAATGGTTAGCGGGGCCCACAGATACGCAGTATTTT	TRBV29-1	TRBJ2-3	few	TRBD2
CASSLGRGYGYTF	TGTGCCAGCAGCTTAGGAAGAGGCTATGGCTACACCTTC	TRBV7-9	TRBJ1-2	few	NA
CASAEGQGANGYTF	TGTGCCAGCGCCGAGGGGCAGGGGGCGAATGGCTACACCTTC	TRBV2	TRBJ1-2	NA	TRBD1
CASRGDNEQFF	TGTGCCAGCAGGGGCGACAATGAGCAGTTCTTC	TRBV2	TRBJ2-1	NA	NA